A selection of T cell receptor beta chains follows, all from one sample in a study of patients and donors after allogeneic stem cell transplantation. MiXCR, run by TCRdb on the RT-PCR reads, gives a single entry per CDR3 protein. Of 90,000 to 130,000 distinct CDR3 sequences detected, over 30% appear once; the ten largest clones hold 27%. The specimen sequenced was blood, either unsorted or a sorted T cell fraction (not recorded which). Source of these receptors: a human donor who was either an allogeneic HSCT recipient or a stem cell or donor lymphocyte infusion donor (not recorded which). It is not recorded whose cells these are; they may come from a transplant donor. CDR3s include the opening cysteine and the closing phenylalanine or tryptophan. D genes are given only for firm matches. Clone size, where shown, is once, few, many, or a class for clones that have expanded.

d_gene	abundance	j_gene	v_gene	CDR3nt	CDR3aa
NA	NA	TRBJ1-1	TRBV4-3	TGCGCCAGCAGCCAAGTTAGAAGGAACACTGAAGCTTTCTTT	CASSQVRRNTEAFF
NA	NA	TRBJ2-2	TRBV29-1	TGCAGCGTTGCACGCACCGGGGAGCTGTTTTTT	CSVARTGELFF
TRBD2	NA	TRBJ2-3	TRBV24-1	TGTGCCACCAGTGTCCGGGGAGGGACAGATACGCAGTATTTT	CATSVRGGTDTQYF
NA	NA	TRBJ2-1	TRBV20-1	TGCAGTGTAGAAGCGGATAGGGATGAGCAGTTCTTC	CSVEADRDEQFF
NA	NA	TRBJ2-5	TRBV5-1	TGCGCCAGCAGCTTGGATGGGGGGAAGAAGACCCAGTACTTC	CASSLDGGKKTQYF
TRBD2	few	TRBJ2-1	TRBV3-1	TGTGCCAGCAGCCGCACTAGCGCGGGGCAGTTCTTC	CASSRTSAGQFF
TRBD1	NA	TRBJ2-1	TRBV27	TGTGCCAGCAGTTTATTTTACAGGGGAACCTACAATGAGCAGTTCTTC	CASSLFYRGTYNEQFF
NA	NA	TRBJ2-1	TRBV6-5	TGTGCCAGCAGCCTCTTACCTCCGCCTTACAATGAGCAGTTCTTC	CASSLLPPPYNEQFF
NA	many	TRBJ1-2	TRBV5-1	TGCGCCAGCAGCTTAACGTTTTCTGTGGATGGCTACACCTTC	CASSLTFSVDGYTF
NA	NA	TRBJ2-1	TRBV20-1	TGCAGTGCTAGAGATGGGCAGGGTTGGGATGAGCAGTTCTTC	CSARDGQGWDEQFF
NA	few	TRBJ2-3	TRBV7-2	TGTGCCAGCAGCACAGTAGATACGCAGTATTTT	CASSTVDTQYF